This TCR beta chain is from a study of hypomethylating agent response in myelodysplastic syndrome (dated by TCRdb to 2020 to 2022). Looking at the study overall: The hypomethylating agents azacitidine (about 75% of the 11) or decitabine (3 of 11) were used to treat the patients. Patients had a mean age of approximately 67 +/- 5.9 years, and a diploid cytogenetic profile was the most common. The cohort included fewer than ten male and a couple of female myelodysplastic syndrome patients. Roughly 6 patients had a response of complete response or hematologic improvement, and 4 or 5 patients did not respond. The most frequent mutation was TET2, found in 5 of 11 patients. Response was defined as complete response or hematologic improvement, and patients meeting neither criterion were classed as non-responders.

Cut back by 3 bases and 1 base, the V and J ends lie 13 bases apart. The CDR1 and CDR2 encoded by the germline V gene are SGHRS and YFSETQ. The CDR3 numbers 15 residues from cysteine through phenylalanine. Kept here is only the CDR3 DNA, which spans 45 bases and is read in frame from base 1. As for this clone: It lacks a known antigen. No much larger clonotype is one base removed from it; base qualities were not supplied.

T-cell subsets were not sorted, and bulk bone marrow was analyzed instead. Bone marrow from ten to eleven myelodysplastic syndrome patients, collected before and after hypomethylating agent therapy, underwent immunosequencing of the TCR beta CDR3 regions. Each patient contributed a baseline bone marrow plus two to three bone marrows at different post-treatment timepoints for longitudinal repertoire tracking. Genomic DNA was extracted from whole bone marrow, and quality was checked by TapeStation, NanoDrop OneC and PicoGreen assays. What the authors observed across the whole study: Only around 11 patients were analyzed, making the cohort small. Novel clonotypes were found to emerge more often in responders, whereas more contracted clonotypes were observed in non-responders after treatment. Whether the shared GLIPH2 clusters possibly recognize novel MDS antigens was not confirmed and still needs to be tested experimentally. Age matching of healthy control donors to MDS patients was not performed, and the MDS versus healthy comparison could have been impacted by this lack of age matching. No significant change in richness, rarefaction diversity or clonality was detected after hypomethylating agent treatment, either across all patients or within response groups.

The receptor library was made with the immunoSEQ multiplex PCR assay. Survey resolution was applied, with two replicates of about 200 ng each being run for a total of around 400 ng of DNA per sample. The hsTCRB kit detected rearranged TCRB sequences in genomic DNA using multiplex PCR primers targeting V and J genes. The first PCR used the QIAGEN Multiplex PCR Kit for roughly 31 cycles to amplify the CDR3 region. A roughly 8-cycle second PCR added sample barcodes and Illumina adapters to each replicate. Pooled libraries were quantified using a QuantStudio 6 and the KAPA library quantification kit. Around 15 pM of pooled libraries were sequenced on an Illumina MiSeq with 156-cycle single-end reads and a 15-cycle index read. As for the authors' bioinformatics: Of fewer than 200,000 unique clonotypes, around 1.5% were flagged by VDJdb annotation as previously reported viral-epitope-specific clonotypes. The immunoSEQ Data Assistant and immunoSEQ Analyzer converted raw reads into normalized, annotated TCRB repertoires. BioAnalyzer and version 0.6.5 of the immunarch R package were the tools used for clonotype analysis. Before richness was estimated, every repertoire was downsampled to match the clone count of the smallest repertoire. Clonotypes were categorized as expanded, contracted or novel by Fisher's exact tests, where a novel clonotype had zero frequency before treatment. Significantly changed CDR3 beta sequences were clustered with GLIPH2 using simulation_depth=1000 and kmer_min_depth=3, and CDR3s shorter than five residues were excluded. TCRdb took over this immuneACCESS table, retaining in-frame rearrangements with V and J assigned. Such tables are incomplete; in checked studies, under half of the missing clones stem from an unresolved V gene, and the remainder is unexplained. Clone size and the V and J calls come from that table; the DNA yielded D and trimming. The sample yields some 1,300 clones; approximately 84% were counted once. Together, the top ten hold roughly 15% of the sample.

The specimen was bone marrow, collected before or after starting hypomethylating agent treatment for myelodysplastic syndrome (not recorded which). The sequence joins TRBV5-1 to TRBJ1-1, with a weak D call of TRBD1 (6 bases match). The receptor comes from a human donor with myelodysplastic syndrome. The base sequence is TGCGCCAGCAGCTCGGAAGGCAGGGGGAACACTGAAGCTTTCTTT. This sequence encodes CASSSEGRGNTEAFF. This CDR3, with the reference TRBV5-1 and TRBJ1-1 proteins standing in past its ends, gives the full variable domain KAGVTQTPRYLIKTRGQQVTLSCSPISGHRSVSWYQQTPGQGLQFLFEYFSETQRNKGNFPGRFSGRQFSNSRSEMNVSTLELGDSALYLCASSSEGRGNTEAFFGQGTRLTVV.